This TCR beta chain was observed in a study of post-analysis software for immune sequencing data. Points from the study as a whole: There was significantly lower normalized Chao1 diversity in multiple sclerosis patients than in controls. Comparison of patients with controls showed five TRBV segments more frequent in patients, TRBV5-6, TRBV5-1 and TRBV20-1 among them. The F measure placed samples prepared in the same batch into strongly shared clusters.

Prepared libraries of TCR beta cDNA carried unique molecular identifiers. Out of roughly 0.85 to 10 million T cells, a few hundred thousand cDNA molecules were generated. MiXCR was run by TCRdb on the PCR reads, yielding one entry per CDR3 protein. The data hold hundreds of thousands of distinct CDR3 sequences, with 25% to 30% observed a single time. This clonotype was seen many times. Its antigen is as yet unknown. Germline lookup yields CDR1 SQVTM and CDR2 ANQGSEA. The CDR3 length is 15 residues. V lost 7 bases and J lost 5; bases outside the gene matches: 16. The sequence came from a girl aged 10 to 17 with multiple sclerosis. J is TRBJ2-7 and V is TRBV29-1; 8 bases match TRBD1. The sequencing input was blood. The CDR3 DNA reads TGCAGCGCGGGACAGTCTCCCTCAGGGGGCCACGAGCAGTACTTC. It specifies CSAGQSPSGGHEQYF.